Shown below are 7 T cell receptor beta chains from a single sample sequenced in a study of T cells in Graves' hyperthyroidism and ophthalmopathy. The investigators amplified TCR beta CDR3 regions from RNA transcripts. RT-PCR in the first round (using the HTBI primer set) targeted the TCR CDR3. Each CDR3 protein is one row after TCRdb ran MiXCR on the multiplex PCR reads. Of about 270,000 distinct CDR3 sequences listed, about 20% are singletons. The sequenced material came from blood. The receptors were sampled from a man younger than 40 with Graves' ophthalmopathy.

The chain recombines TRBV14 with TRBJ2-1; D is undetermined. Germline V gene lookup returns CDR1 SGHDN and CDR2 FVKESK. CDR3 length equals 14 residues. The V end was cut by 0 bases, the J end by 5 bases, with 8 bases between. The DNA of the CDR3 is TGTGCCAGCAGCCAAGAACTTGCGCACAATGAGCAGTTCTTC. Protein: CASSQELAHNEQFF.

This clonotype was recorded many times. CDR3 sequence reads: CASSPGQGQTQYF. The CDR3 DNA sequence: TGTGCCAGCAGCCCGGGACAGGGCCAGACCCAGTACTTC. This chain joins TRBV7-9 and TRBJ2-5; 9 bases match TRBD1. Germline CDR1 is SEHNR and CDR2 is FQNEAQ (reference sequence). There are 13 residues in the CDR3. The V and J ends lost 5 bases and 6 bases, in that order; junction bases with no gene match: 4.

This clonotype showed up many times. This chain links TRBV30 with TRBJ1-1, with TRBD1 matching 7 bases. The CDR3 extends over 12 amino acids. Germline CDR1 is GTSNPN and CDR2 is SVGIG (reference sequence). V lost 6 bases to trimming and J lost 4 bases; unmatched junction nucleotides: 5. CDR3 DNA sequence: TGTGCCTGCAAAGGGACAGTCACTGAAGCTTTCTTT. As protein: CACKGTVTEAFF.

Concerning this clonotype: With a much larger clone just one base away, this may be a read error. The chain couples TRBV10-3 to TRBJ2-7; a weak D match, TRBD1 (6 bases). Germline CDR1 reads ENHRY; CDR2 reads SYGVKD. This CDR3 is built from 15 residues. The V end was cut by 3 bases, the J end by 2 bases, with 14 bases between. The CDR3 DNA reads TGTGCCATCAGTGATAGGGGACACGGAACCTACGAGCAGTACTTC. Encoded protein: CAISDRGHGTYEQYF.

This clonotype appeared many times. The chain recombines TRBV6-2 or TRBV6-3 with TRBJ2-3, with D maybe TRBD1 (6 bases). CDR1 and CDR2 from the germline V gene are MNHEY and SVGEGT. The CDR3 sequence is 17 residues long. V dropped 7 bases and J dropped 3 bases, with 23 bases sitting between them. The CDR3 sequence is CASTFAPGDGSTDTQYF. The CDR3 coding sequence is TGTGCCAGCACCTTTGCCCCAGGGGATGGGAGTACAGATACGCAGTATTTT.

The V and J genes are TRBV12-3 or TRBV12-4 and TRBJ1-6; D is possibly TRBD1 (6 bases). Trimming shortened V by 3 bases and J by 7 bases, and 13 bases separated the two germline ends. This CDR3 is 15 amino acids long. The chain's CDR3 is CASSLSGGRNSPLHF. The CDR3 nucleotides read TGTGCCAGCAGTTTGTCCGGGGGCAGGAATTCACCCCTCCACTTT.

In its sample, this clonotype was seen a few times. This sequence joins TRBV6-5 and TRBJ2-5, with a possible D match to TRBD1 (5 bases). The V gene lost 2 bases and the J gene lost 5 bases, with 9 bases spanning the gap. The V gene's germline CDR1 is MNHEY and CDR2 SVGAGI. This CDR3 has 13 residues. The CDR3 loop reads CASSYQGSETQYF. For the CDR3, the DNA is TGTGCCAGCAGTTACCAGGGATCTGAGACCCAGTACTTC.